Following are 6 T cell receptor beta chains from one sample sequenced in a study of neurological immune-mediated disorders. Time point of the sample: longitudinal time-point 1 (baseline). From the 5' RACE reads, TCRdb called clonotypes with MiXCR, one entry per CDR3 protein. The data show some 68,000 distinct CDR3 sequences, roughly 13% seen once. Sample: PBMCs. Source of these receptors: a female donor with HTLV-1-associated myelopathy (HAM/TSP).

This clonotype occurred many times. The J gene is TRBJ2-7, the V gene TRBV5-1; the D call may be TRBD1 or TRBD2 (6 bases each). Germline lookup yields CDR1 SGHRS and CDR2 YFSETQ. This CDR3 contains 14 residues. V shed 4 bases and J shed 3 bases, with 14 bases lying between them. This CDR3 reads CASSPEGGHYEQYF. For the CDR3, the DNA is TGCGCCAGCAGCCCGGAGGGGGGCCACTACGAGCAGTACTTC.

This clonotype has ten or more counts. V is TRBV11-1 and J is TRBJ2-2; a possible D gene is TRBD1 (6 bases). Germline CDR1 and CDR2: SGHAT and FQDESV (reference sequence). The CDR3 is made up of 15 amino acids. V lost 5 bases and J 1 base, leaving 11 bases between the germline ends. In nucleotides, the CDR3 is TGTGCCAGCAGCACCCGACAGGAGAACACCGGGGAGCTGTTTTTT. Amino acids: CASSTRQENTGELFF.

There are many counts of this clonotype. The V and J genes are TRBV7-3 and TRBJ2-1, with 10 positions matching TRBD2. Losses at the gene ends were 2 bases for V and 2 bases for J; bases not matched to a gene: 6. There are 17 residues in the CDR3. Germline V gene sequence: CDR1 SGHTA, CDR2 FQGTGA. The CDR3 DNA reads TGTGCCAGCAGCTTATCTAGCGGGGGTCCCCCCTACAATGAGCAGTTCTTC. This encodes CASSLSSGGPPYNEQFF.

This clonotype was counted ten times or more. The chain employs TRBV5-5 and TRBJ2-7, with D tentatively TRBD2 (6 bases). The V gene lost 0 bases and the J gene lost 5 bases, with 12 bases spanning the gap. The CDR3 length is 14 residues. Germline CDR1 SGHKS, CDR2 YYEKEE (reference sequence). The CDR3 reads CASSLAYAGNEQYF. CDR3 DNA: TGTGCCAGCAGCTTGGCCTACGCGGGAAACGAGCAGTACTTC.

There are many counts of this clonotype. This chain links TRBV4-1 with TRBJ2-3; TRBD2 agrees at 8 bases. Germline V gene data show CDR1 as MGHRA and CDR2 as YSYEKL. V lost 2 bases and J lost 4; bases outside the gene matches: 11. This CDR3 has 17 amino acids. The CDR3 loop is CASSQQLLLAGSDTQYF. CDR3 coding DNA: TGCGCCAGCAGCCAACAACTTTTGCTAGCGGGCTCAGATACGCAGTATTTT.

This clonotype was counted between two and nine times. This chain joins TRBV10-3 and TRBJ1-2, with D possibly matching TRBD1 (5 bases). V gave up 10 bases and J gave up 7 bases, with 19 bases separating them. This CDR3 comprises 13 residues. Per the germline V gene, CDR1 is ENHRY and CDR2 is SYGVKD. In DNA, the CDR3 is TGTGCCACCTCTCAAGGGACCGCGTTTGGCTACACCTTC. Translation gives CATSQGTAFGYTF.